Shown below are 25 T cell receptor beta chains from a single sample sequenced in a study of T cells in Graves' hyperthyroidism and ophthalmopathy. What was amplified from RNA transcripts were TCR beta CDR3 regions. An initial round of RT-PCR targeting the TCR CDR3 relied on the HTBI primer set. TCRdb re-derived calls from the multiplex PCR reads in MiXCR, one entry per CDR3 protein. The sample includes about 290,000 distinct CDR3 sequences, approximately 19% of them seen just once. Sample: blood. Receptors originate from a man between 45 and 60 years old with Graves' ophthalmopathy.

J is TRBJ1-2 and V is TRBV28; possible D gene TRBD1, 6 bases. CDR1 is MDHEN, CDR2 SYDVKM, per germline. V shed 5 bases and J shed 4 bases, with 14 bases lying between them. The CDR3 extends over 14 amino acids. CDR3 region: CASSPDRISYGYTF. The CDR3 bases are TGTGCCAGCAGTCCCGACAGGATCTCCTATGGCTACACCTTC.

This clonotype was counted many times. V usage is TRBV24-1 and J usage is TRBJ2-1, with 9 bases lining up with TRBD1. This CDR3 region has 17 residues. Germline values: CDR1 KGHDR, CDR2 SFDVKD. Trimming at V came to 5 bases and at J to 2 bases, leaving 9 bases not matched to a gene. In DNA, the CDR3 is TGTGCCACCAGTGCCACGGGACAGGGAGGGACCTACAATGAGCAGTTCTTC. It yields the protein CATSATGQGGTYNEQFF.

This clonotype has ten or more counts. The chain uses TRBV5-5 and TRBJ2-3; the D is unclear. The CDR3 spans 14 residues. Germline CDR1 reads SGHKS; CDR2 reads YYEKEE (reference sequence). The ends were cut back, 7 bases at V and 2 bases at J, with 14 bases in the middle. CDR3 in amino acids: CASARSPNTDTQYF. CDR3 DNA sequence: TGTGCCAGCGCGCGCTCACCCAACACAGATACGCAGTATTTT. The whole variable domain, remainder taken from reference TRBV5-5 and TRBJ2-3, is DAGVTQSPTHLIKTRGQQVTLRCSPISGHKSVSWYQQVLGQGPQFIFQYYEKEERGRGNFPDRFSARQFPNYSSELNVNALLLGDSALYLCASARSPNTDTQYFGPGTRLTVL.

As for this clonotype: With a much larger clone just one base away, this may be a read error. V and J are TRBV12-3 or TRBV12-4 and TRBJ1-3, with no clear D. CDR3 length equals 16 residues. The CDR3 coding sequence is TGTGCCAACAGTCGATCGGACCTCTGGACTGGAAACACCATATATTTT. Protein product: CANSRSDLWTGNTIYF.

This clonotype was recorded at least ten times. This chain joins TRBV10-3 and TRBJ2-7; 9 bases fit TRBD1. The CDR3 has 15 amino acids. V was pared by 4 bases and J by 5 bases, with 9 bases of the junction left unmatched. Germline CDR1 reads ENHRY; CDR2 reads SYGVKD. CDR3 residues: CAISAAGTGRDEQYF. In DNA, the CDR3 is TGTGCCATCAGTGCAGCGGGGACAGGGCGTGACGAGCAGTACTTC.

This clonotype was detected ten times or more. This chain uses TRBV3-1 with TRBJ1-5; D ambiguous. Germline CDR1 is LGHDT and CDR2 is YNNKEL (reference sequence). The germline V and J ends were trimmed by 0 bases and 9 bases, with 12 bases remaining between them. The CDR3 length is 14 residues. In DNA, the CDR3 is TGTGCCAGCAGCCAAGATCCTCAGGCAGGGCCCCAGCATTTT. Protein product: CASSQDPQAGPQHF.

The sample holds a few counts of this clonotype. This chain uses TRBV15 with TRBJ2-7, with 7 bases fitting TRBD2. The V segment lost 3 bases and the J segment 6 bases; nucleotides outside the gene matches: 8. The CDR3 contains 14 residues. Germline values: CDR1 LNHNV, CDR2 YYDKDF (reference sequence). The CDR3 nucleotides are TGTGCCACCAGCAGTATGTCGGGACTATCCGAGCAGTACTTC. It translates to CATSSMSGLSEQYF.

CDR3 protein: CASTPYGGTSGTDTQYF. DNA for the CDR3: TGTGCCAGCACCCCCTACGGTGGGACTAGCGGGACAGATACGCAGTATTTT. This chain links TRBV9 with TRBJ2-3; 12 bases are a match to TRBD2. The CDR3 runs to 17 residues. Germline CDR1 and CDR2: SGDLS and YYNGEE. With V trimmed by 6 bases and J by 3 bases, 11 bases remained unmatched.

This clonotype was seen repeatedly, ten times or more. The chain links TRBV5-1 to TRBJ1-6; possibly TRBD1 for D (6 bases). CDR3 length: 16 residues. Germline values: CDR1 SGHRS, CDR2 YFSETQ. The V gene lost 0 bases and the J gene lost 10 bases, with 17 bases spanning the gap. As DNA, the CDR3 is TGCGCCAGCAGCTTGGAACGACAGGAACTTATCTCACCCCTCCACTTT. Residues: CASSLERQELISPLHF. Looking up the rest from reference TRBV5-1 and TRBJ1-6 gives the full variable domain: KAGVTQTPRYLIKTRGQQVTLSCSPISGHRSVSWYQQTPGQGLQFLFEYFSETQRNKGNFPGRFSGRQFSNSRSEMNVSTLELGDSALYLCASSLERQELISPLHFGNGTRLTVT.

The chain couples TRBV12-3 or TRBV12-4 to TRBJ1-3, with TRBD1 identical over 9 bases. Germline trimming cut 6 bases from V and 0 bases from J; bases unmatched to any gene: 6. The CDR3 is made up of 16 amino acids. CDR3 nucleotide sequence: TGTGCCAGCAGCCTATTGACAGGGGGCTCTGGAAACACCATATATTTT. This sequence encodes CASSLLTGGSGNTIYF.

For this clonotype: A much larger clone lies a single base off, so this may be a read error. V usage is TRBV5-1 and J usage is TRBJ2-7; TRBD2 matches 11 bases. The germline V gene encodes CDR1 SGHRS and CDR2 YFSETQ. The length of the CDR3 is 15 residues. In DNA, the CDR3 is TGCGCCAGCAGCTTTACTAGCGGGAGCTCCTACGAGCAGTGCTTC. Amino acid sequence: CASSFTSGSSYEQCF. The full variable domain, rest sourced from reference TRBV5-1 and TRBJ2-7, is KAGVTQTPRYLIKTRGQQVTLSCSPISGHRSVSWYQQTPGQGLQFLFEYFSETQRNKGNFPGRFSGRQFSNSRSEMNVSTLELGDSALYLCASSFTSGSSYEQCFGPGTRLTVT.

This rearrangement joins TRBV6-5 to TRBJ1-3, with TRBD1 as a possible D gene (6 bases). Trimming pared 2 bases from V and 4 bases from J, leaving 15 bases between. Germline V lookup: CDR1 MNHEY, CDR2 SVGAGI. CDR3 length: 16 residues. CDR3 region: CASSYEPTGSGNTIYF. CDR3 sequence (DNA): TGTGCCAGCAGTTACGAACCAACAGGGTCAGGAAACACCATATATTTT.

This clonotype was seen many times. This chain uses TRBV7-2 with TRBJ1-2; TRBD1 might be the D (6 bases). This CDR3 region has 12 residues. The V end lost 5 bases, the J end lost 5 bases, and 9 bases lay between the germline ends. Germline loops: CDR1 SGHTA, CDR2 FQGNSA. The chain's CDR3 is CASSQTGYGYTF. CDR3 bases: TGTGCCAGCAGCCAGACAGGATATGGCTACACCTTC.

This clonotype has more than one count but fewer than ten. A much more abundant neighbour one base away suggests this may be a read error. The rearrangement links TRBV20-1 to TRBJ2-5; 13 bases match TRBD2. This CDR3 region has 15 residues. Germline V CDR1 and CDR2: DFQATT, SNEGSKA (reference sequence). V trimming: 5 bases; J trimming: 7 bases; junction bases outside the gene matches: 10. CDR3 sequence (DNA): TGCAGTGCTTCACCGACTAGCGGGAGGCGGGGGACCCAGTACTTC. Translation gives CSASPTSGRRGTQYF.

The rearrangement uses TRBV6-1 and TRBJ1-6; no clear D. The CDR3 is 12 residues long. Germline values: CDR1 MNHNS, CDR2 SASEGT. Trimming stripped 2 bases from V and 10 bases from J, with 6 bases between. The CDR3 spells CASSESRSPLHF. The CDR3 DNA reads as TGTGCCAGCAGTGAAAGTCGATCACCCCTCCACTTT.

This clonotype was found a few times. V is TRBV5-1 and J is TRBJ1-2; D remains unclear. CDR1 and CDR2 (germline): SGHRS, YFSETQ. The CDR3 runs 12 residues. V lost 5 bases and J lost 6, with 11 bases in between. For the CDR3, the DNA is TGCGCCAGCAGTTATGACGGCGATGGCTACACCTTC. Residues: CASSYDGDGYTF.

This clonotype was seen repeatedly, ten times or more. The CDR3 reads CASGHYEQYF. CDR3 in DNA: TGTGCCAGCGGACACTACGAGCAGTACTTC. The V and J genes are TRBV11-2 and TRBJ2-7; TRBD1 might be the D (5 bases). The CDR3 spans 10 residues. Trimming removed 8 bases from V and 3 bases from J, with 5 bases in between. CDR1 is SGHAT, CDR2 FQNNGV, per germline.

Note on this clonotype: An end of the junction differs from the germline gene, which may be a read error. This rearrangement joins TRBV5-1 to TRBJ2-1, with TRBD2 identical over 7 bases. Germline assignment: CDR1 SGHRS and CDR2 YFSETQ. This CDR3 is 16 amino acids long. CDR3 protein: CAGSSLSGGSSHEQFF. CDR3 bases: TGCGCCGGCAGTTCCCTTTCCGGCGGGAGCTCACATGAGCAGTTCTTC.

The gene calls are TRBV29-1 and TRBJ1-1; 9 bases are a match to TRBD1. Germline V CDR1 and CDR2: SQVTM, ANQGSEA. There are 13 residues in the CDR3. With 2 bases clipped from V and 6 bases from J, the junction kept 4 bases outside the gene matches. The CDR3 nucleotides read TGCAGCGTTGAACCACAGGGGGCCTCTGAAGCTTTCTTT. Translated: CSVEPQGASEAFF.

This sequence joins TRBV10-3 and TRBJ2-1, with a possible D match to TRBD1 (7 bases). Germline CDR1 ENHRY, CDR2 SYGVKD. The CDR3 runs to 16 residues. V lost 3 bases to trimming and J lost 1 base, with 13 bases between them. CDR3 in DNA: TGTGCCATCAGTGAAATGGCGGGACAGTCCTACAATGAGCAGTTCTTC. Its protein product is CAISEMAGQSYNEQFF.

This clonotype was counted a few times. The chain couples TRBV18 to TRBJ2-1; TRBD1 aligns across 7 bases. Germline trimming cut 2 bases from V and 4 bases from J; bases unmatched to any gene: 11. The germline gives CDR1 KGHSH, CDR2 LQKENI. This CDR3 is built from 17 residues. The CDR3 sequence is CASSPYIPGQLYNEQFF. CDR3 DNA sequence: TGTGCCAGCTCACCATATATCCCGGGACAGCTTTACAATGAGCAGTTCTTC.

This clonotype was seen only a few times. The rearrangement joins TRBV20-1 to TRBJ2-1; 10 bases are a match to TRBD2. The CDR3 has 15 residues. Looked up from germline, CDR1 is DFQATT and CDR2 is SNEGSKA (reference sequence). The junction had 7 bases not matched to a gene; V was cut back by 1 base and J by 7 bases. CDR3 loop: CSARAPAGGRNEQFF. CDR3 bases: TGCAGTGCTAGAGCCCCAGCGGGAGGGCGTAATGAGCAGTTCTTC.

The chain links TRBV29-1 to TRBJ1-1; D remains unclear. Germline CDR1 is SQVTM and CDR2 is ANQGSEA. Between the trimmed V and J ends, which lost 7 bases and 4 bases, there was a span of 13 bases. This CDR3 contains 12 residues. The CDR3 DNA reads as TGCAGCGCTGGCCCGGGTGGCACTGAAGCTTTCTTT. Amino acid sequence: CSAGPGGTEAFF.

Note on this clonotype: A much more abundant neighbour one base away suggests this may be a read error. The chain's CDR3 is CASSKGESGELFF. The CDR3 DNA sequence: TGTGCCAGCAGTAAAGGGGAGAGCGGGGAGCTGTTTTTT. The chain joins TRBV2 to TRBJ2-2; D possibly uses TRBD1 or TRBD2 (5 bases each). V was clipped by 5 bases and J by 7 bases, with 11 bases between them. This CDR3 contains 13 residues. Germline V gene data show CDR1 as SNHLY and CDR2 as FYNNEI.

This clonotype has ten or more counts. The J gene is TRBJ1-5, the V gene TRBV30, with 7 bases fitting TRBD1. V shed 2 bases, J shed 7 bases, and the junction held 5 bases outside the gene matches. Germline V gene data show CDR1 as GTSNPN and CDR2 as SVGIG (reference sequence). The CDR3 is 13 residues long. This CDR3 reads CAWSRGPGQPQHF. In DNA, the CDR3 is TGTGCCTGGAGTAGGGGGCCGGGGCAGCCCCAGCATTTT.